This T cell receptor beta chain was recorded in a study of T-cell memory formation after mild COVID-19. Trimming took 2 bases from V and 5 from J, leaving 11 bases between them. This CDR3 contains 13 residues. Germline V gene data show CDR1 as SGHTS and CDR2 as YDEGEE. The study, taken as a whole, reports: Contracting clones from day 15 to 85 had balanced CD4/CD8; later expanders favoured CD4+.

Points on this clonotype: The antigen is unknown.

Constant-segment-primed 5'RACE gave TCR alpha and TCR beta cDNA libraries with sample barcodes and UMIs. TCRdb itself ran the 5' RACE reads through MiXCR, one entry per CDR3 protein. The sample contains around 200,000 distinct CDR3 sequences, roughly 10% of which appear only once. Sequencing input: PBMCs or a T cell subset sorted from them (not recorded which). The genes are TRBV5-8 and TRBJ2-7; D remains ambiguous. The sequence was obtained from a man younger than 30 who had mild COVID-19 (a few samples of this study predate the infection). Cell type and time point are not known. The CDR3 region has the DNA TGTGCCAGCAGCTTCCAGTGGTCCCACGAGCAGTACTTC. Translating gives CASSFQWSHEQYF.